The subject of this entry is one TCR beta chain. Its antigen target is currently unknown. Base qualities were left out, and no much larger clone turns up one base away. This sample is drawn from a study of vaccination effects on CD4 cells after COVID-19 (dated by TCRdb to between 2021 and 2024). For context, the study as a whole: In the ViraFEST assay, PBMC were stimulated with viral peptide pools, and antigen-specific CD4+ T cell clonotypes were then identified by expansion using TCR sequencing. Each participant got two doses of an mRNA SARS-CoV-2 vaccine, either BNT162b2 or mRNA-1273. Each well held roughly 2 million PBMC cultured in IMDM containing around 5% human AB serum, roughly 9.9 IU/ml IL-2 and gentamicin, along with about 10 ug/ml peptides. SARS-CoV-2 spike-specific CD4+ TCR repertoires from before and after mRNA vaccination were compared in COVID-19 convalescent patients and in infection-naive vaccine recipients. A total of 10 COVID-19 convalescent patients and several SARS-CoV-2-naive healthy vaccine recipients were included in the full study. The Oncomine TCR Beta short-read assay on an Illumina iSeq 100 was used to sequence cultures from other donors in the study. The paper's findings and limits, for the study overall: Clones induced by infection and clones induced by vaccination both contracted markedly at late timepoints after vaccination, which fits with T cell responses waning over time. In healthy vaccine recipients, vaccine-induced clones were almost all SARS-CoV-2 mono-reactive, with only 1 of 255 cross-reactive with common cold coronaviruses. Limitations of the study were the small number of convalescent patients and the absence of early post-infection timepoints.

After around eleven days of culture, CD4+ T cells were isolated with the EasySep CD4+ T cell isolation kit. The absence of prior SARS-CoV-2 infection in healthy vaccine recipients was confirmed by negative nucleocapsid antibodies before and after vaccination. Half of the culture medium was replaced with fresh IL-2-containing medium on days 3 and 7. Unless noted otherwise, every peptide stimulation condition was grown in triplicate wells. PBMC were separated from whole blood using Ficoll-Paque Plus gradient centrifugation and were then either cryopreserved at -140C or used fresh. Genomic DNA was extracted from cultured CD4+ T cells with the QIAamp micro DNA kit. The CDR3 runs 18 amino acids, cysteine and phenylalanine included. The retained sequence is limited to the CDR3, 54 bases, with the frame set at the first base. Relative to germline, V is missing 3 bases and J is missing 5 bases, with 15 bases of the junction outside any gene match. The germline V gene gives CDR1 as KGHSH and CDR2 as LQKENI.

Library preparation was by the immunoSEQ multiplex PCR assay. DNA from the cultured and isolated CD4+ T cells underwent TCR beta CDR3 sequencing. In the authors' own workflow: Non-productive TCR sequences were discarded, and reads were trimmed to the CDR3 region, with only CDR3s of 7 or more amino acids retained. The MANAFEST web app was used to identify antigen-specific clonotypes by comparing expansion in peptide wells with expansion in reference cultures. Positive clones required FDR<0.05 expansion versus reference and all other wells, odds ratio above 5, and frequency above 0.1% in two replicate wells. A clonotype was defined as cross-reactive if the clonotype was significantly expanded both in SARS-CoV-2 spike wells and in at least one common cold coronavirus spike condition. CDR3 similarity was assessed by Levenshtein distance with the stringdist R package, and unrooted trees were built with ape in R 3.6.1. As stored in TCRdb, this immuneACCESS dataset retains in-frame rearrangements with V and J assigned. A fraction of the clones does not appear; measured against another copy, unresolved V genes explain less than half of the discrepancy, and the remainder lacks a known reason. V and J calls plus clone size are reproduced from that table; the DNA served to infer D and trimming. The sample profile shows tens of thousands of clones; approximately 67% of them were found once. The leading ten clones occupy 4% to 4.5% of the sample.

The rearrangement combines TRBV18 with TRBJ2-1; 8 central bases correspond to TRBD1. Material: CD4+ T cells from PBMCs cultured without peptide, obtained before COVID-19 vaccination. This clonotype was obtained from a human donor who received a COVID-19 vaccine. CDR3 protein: CASSPRPGQEIFHNEQFF. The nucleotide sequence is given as TGTGCCAGCTCACCTCGTCCGGGACAGGAGATTTTTCACAATGAGCAGTTCTTC.